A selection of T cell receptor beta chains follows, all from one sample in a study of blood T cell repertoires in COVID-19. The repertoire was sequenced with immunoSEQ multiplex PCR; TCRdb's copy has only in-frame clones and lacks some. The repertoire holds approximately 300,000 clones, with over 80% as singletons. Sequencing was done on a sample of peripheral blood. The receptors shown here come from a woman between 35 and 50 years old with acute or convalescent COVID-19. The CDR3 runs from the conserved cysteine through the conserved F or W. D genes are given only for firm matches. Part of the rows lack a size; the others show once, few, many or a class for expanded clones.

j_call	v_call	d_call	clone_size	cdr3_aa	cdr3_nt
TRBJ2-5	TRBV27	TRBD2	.	CASKGTSGGAGAQYF	TGTGCCAGCAAGGGGACTAGCGGGGGGGCCGGGGCCCAGTACTTC
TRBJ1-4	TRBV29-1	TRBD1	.	CSVSGQGSEKLFF	TGCAGCGTTTCCGGACAGGGAAGTGAAAAACTGTTTTTT
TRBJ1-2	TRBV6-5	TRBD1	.	CASSSGTGVGYTF	TGTGCCAGCAGTTCCGGGACAGGGGTTGGCTACACCTTC
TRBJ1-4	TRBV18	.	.	CASSSGHFEKLFF	TGTGCCAGCTCATCCGGACACTTTGAAAAACTGTTTTTT
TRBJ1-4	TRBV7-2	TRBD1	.	CASSFSGTGEEKLFF	TGTGCCAGCAGCTTTTCCGGGACAGGGGAAGAAAAACTGTTTTTT
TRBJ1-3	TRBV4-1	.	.	CASSQEELRSGNTIYF	TGCGCCAGCAGCCAAGAAGAACTGCGCTCTGGAAACACCATATATTTT
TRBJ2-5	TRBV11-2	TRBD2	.	CASSLAGGTQYF	TGTGCCAGCAGCTTAGCGGGGGGGACCCAGTACTTC
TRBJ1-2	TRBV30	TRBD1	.	CAWSVRQGAPLGGYTF	TGTGCCTGGAGTGTACGGCAGGGGGCCCCTCTGGGTGGCTACACCTTC
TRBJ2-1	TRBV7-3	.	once	CASGAGNEQFF	TGTGCCAGCGGGGCGGGGAATGAGCAGTTCTTC
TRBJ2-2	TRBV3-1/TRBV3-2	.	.	CASSQGRQGIGELFF	TGTGCCAGCAGCCAAGGGCGTCAGGGTATCGGGGAGCTGTTTTTT
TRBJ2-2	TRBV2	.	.	CASSEYGSTGELFF	TGTGCCAGCAGTGAGTACGGGAGCACCGGGGAGCTGTTTTTT
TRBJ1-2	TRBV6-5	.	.	CASSYSQGRDGYTF	TGTGCCAGCAGTTACTCGCAGGGGAGGGATGGCTACACCTTC
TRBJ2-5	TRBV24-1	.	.	CATSDLGGAFGKETQYF	TGTGCCACCAGTGATTTGGGGGGGGCCTTCGGAAAAGAGACCCAGTACTTC
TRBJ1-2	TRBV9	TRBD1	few	CASSVGSRGQDGYTF	TGTGCCAGCAGCGTAGGGAGCAGGGGGCAAGATGGCTACACCTTC
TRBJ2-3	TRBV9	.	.	CASSPGTGDTQYF	TGTGCCAGCAGCCCAGGTACTGGAGATACGCAGTATTTT
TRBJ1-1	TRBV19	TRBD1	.	CASSIGTGKGGTEAFF	TGTGCCAGTAGTATAGGGACAGGGAAAGGGGGCACTGAAGCTTTCTTT
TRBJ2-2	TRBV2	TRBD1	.	CASSKQGAPGELFF	TGTGCCAGTTCTAAACAGGGGGCCCCCGGGGAGCTGTTTTTT
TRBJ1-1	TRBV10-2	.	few	CASSDWGADTEAFF	TGCGCCAGCAGTGACTGGGGCGCGGACACTGAAGCTTTCTTT
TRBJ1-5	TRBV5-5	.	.	CASSLRGYQPQHF	TGTGCCAGCAGCTTGCGAGGATATCAGCCCCAGCATTTT
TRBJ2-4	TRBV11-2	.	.	CASSFNRRNIQYF	TGTGCCAGCAGCTTTAACAGGAGAAACATTCAGTACTTC
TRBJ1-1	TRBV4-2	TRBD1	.	CAGGTDSNTEAFF	TGTGCCGGGGGGACAGATTCTAACACTGAAGCTTTCTTT
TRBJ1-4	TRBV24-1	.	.	CATSDLVRQEEEAEKLFF	TGTGCCACCAGTGACCTGGTTCGGCAGGAAGAGGAGGCCGAAAAACTGTTTTTT